A single sample gave rise to the 19 T cell receptor beta chains below, sequenced in a study of identical twins. TCRdb re-analysed the 5' RACE reads in MiXCR, keeping a single row per CDR3 protein. This sample has around 510,000 distinct CDR3 sequences; about 13% occur once, and the top ten carry about 0.97%. This same sample was also taken into another study, of yellow fever vaccine responses in identical twins.

Sequencing was carried out using CD4+ T cells sorted from blood. The receptors stem from a woman in her late teens or twenties in good health.

The chain employs TRBV10-1 and TRBJ2-7, with a possible D match to TRBD1 (5 bases). V gave up 5 bases and J gave up 3 bases, with 11 bases separating them. CDR3 length: 13 amino acids. Germline V gives CDR1 WNHNN, CDR2 SYGVQD (reference sequence). CDR3 sequence (DNA): TGCGCCAGCAGTTCGCGCGGACACTACGAGCAGTACTTC. Encoded protein: CASSSRGHYEQYF.

CDR3 loop: CASLQPGQGSGANVLTF. For the CDR3, the DNA is TGTGCCAGTCTCCAGCCGGGACAGGGCTCTGGGGCCAACGTCCTGACTTTC. The J gene is TRBJ2-6, the V gene TRBV2; 9 bases fit TRBD1. Germline CDR1 is SNHLY and CDR2 is FYNNEI. This CDR3 has 17 residues. V lost 9 bases and J lost 0; bases outside the gene matches: 9.

This clonotype was detected only a few times. The chain links TRBV11-2 to TRBJ1-4; possible D gene TRBD1, 6 bases. The V end lost 5 bases, the J end lost 1 base, and 11 bases lay between the germline ends. The germline V gene encodes CDR1 SGHAT and CDR2 FQNNGV. The CDR3 runs to 15 residues. The CDR3 bases are TGTGCCAGCAGCACCCGAGGGGGAACTAATGAAAAACTGTTTTTT. Translating it yields CASSTRGGTNEKLFF.

The chain is built from TRBV24-1 and TRBJ2-2, with 11 bases lining up with TRBD1. The CDR3 contains 20 residues. After removal of 2 bases from V and 0 bases from J, the junction contained 10 bases not matched to a gene. In germline, CDR1 is KGHDR, CDR2 SFDVKD. CDR3 coding DNA: TGTGCCACCAGTGATTACCGGGACAGGGGGGCGTTAACGAACACCGGGGAGCTGTTTTTT. Translation gives CATSDYRDRGALTNTGELFF.

This chain links TRBV3-1 with TRBJ1-2, with no clear D. The V end lost 2 bases, the J end lost 4 bases, and 14 bases lay between the germline ends. CDR1 LGHDT and CDR2 YNNKEL come from the germline V gene (reference sequence). The CDR3 sequence is 15 residues long. This chain's CDR3 is CASSQTVDRTYGYTF. DNA of the CDR3: TGTGCCAGCAGCCAAACCGTCGACCGAACCTATGGCTACACCTTC.

This clonotype came up a few times. V usage is TRBV29-1 and J usage is TRBJ2-1; 8 bases line up with TRBD1. Germline trimming cut 8 bases from V and 10 bases from J; bases unmatched to any gene: 16. The V gene's germline CDR1 is SQVTM and CDR2 ANQGSEA. The CDR3 is made up of 14 amino acids. CDR3 coding DNA: TGCAGCACTCGGACAGGGTGGAATAATGGGGAGCAGTTCTTC. Translated, it gives CSTRTGWNNGEQFF.

This clonotype came up a few times. The V call is TRBV4-2, the J call TRBJ1-4; D possibly corresponds to TRBD1 (6 bases). V was clipped by 1 base and J by 4 bases, with 13 bases between them. Germline V CDR1 and CDR2: LGHNA, YNFKEQ. This CDR3 contains 16 residues. The DNA for the CDR3 is TGTGCCAGCAGCCAAGCCCTGGGGGCAGGTAATGAAAAACTGTTTTTT. Translated: CASSQALGAGNEKLFF.

This clonotype came up many times. The chain has TRBV12-3 or TRBV12-4 and TRBJ1-1; D call uncertain. This CDR3 is 13 amino acids long. V was shortened by 4 bases and J by 1 base, with 7 bases between the two germline ends. The CDR3, as DNA: TGTGCCAGCAGTTGGGCAGAGAACACTGAAGCTTTCTTT. Translated: CASSWAENTEAFF.

The chain links TRBV19 to TRBJ1-5; no reliable D call. Trimming shortened V by 3 bases and J by 5 bases, and 5 bases separated the two germline ends. This CDR3 contains 12 residues. Germline V gene data show CDR1 as LNHDA and CDR2 as SQIVND (reference sequence). The CDR3 DNA follows: TGTGCCAGTAGTATCTACGATCAGCCCCAGCATTTT. The encoded protein is CASSIYDQPQHF.

This clonotype came up a few times. The DNA for the CDR3 is TGCAGTGCTAGCAACCAGGGCGCTCAAGAGACCCAGTACTTC. Translation gives CSASNQGAQETQYF. The chain recombines TRBV20-1 with TRBJ2-5; possible D gene TRBD1, 5 bases. Germline CDR1 and CDR2: DFQATT and SNEGSKA (reference sequence). The CDR3 totals 14 residues. Trimming took 3 bases from V and 2 from J, leaving 13 bases between them.

This clonotype was counted between two and nine times. The chain recombines TRBV19 with TRBJ2-2; D is possibly TRBD2 (5 bases). V lost 3 bases and J lost 0, with 8 bases in between. The CDR3 has 15 amino acids. The germline V gene has CDR1 LNHDA and CDR2 SQIVND (reference sequence). CDR3 sequence: CASSISGSNTGELFF. CDR3 DNA sequence: TGTGCCAGTAGTATCTCGGGGTCGAACACCGGGGAGCTGTTTTTT. The variable domain in full, with the rest retrieved from reference TRBV19 and TRBJ2-2, is DGGITQSPKYLFRKEGQNVTLSCEQNLNHDAMYWYRQDPGQGLRLIYYSQIVNDFQKGDIAEGYSVSREKKESFPLTVTSAQKNPTAFYLCASSISGSNTGELFFGEGSRLTVL.

The V and J genes are TRBV7-9 and TRBJ1-6; TRBD1 matches at 9 bases. The CDR3 sequence is 15 residues long. Germline CDR1 reads SEHNR; CDR2 reads FQNEAQ (reference sequence). V lost 1 base, J lost 8 bases, and 3 bases stayed unmatched. The CDR3 DNA reads TGTGCCAGCAGCTTAGGTGGACAGGGGCATTCACCCCTCCACTTT. Protein sequence: CASSLGGQGHSPLHF.

Turning to this clonotype: The DNA is left out, because the CDR3 cannot be placed on it with certainty; the CDR3 is given as TCRdb lists it. The chain is built from TRBV21-1 and TRBJ1-5; TRBD1, as called in the table, went unchecked against the DNA. TRBV21-1 is a known pseudogene. The CDR3 has 16 residues if both end residues are counted. The CDR3 region is CASSKVGGGSNQPQHF.

The CDR3 nucleotides are TGTGCCAGCAGTTACTCAGGGCGGGGCCTTCCTCACACAGATACGCAGTATTTT. It specifies CASSYSGRGLPHTDTQYF. The chain joins TRBV6-5 to TRBJ2-3; possibly TRBD2 for D (6 bases). Trimming took 0 bases from V and 2 from J, leaving 18 bases between them. The length of the CDR3 is 18 residues. The germline V gene has CDR1 MNHEY and CDR2 SVGAGI.

This clonotype was seen once. This chain joins TRBV9 and TRBJ2-3, with TRBD2 matching 9 bases. V shed 4 bases, J shed 4 bases, and the junction held 10 bases outside the gene matches. This CDR3 is built from 16 residues. Germline CDR1 SGDLS, CDR2 YYNGEE. CDR3 sequence reads: CASSPVGAGGPDTQYF. Written as DNA, the CDR3 is TGTGCCAGCAGCCCAGTGGGAGCGGGAGGTCCAGATACGCAGTATTTT. Combining the CDR3 with reference TRBV9 and TRBJ2-3 gives the whole variable domain DSGVTQTPKHLITATGQRVTLRCSPRSGDLSVYWYQQSLDQGLQFLIQYYNGEERAKGNILERFSAQQFPDLHSELNLSSLELGDSALYFCASSPVGAGGPDTQYFGPGTRLTVL.

This chain connects TRBV20-1 to TRBJ1-2, with D unresolved. The germline V gene has CDR1 DFQATT and CDR2 SNEGSKA (reference sequence). The CDR3 is 14 amino acids. The CDR3 here is CNARDTSTNYGYTF. Here the CDR3 DNA reads TGCAACGCTAGGGATACGAGTACTAACTATGGCTACACCTTC.

The chain recombines TRBV20-1 with TRBJ2-7; 9 bases are a match to TRBD1. Germline loops: CDR1 DFQATT, CDR2 SNEGSKA (reference sequence). Trimming removed 2 bases from V and 4 bases from J; junction bases left unmatched: 12. This CDR3 contains 16 residues. The CDR3 DNA reads TGCAGTGCTAGAAGTGTGTCGGGACAGGGATTTTACGAGCAGTACTTC. It specifies CSARSVSGQGFYEQYF.

Of note for this clonotype: The junction departs from the called germline gene at one end, perhaps through a read error. The J gene is TRBJ1-4, the V gene TRBV6-5; possible D gene TRBD1, 6 bases. Germline CDR1 MNHEY, CDR2 SVGAGI. The CDR3 consists of 15 residues. CDR3 region: CASSDSTGANEKLFF. CDR3 coding DNA: TGTGCCAGCAGTGACTCGACAGGAGCTAATGAAAAACTGTTTTTT.

The CDR3 sequence: CASSLRRTPEGETQYF. The CDR3 DNA reads TGTGCCAGCAGCTTAAGGAGGACTCCGGAGGGAGAGACCCAGTACTTC. The gene calls are TRBV7-9 and TRBJ2-5, with D possibly TRBD2 on 6 matching bases. Germline-derived CDR1 and CDR2 are SEHNR and FQNEAQ (reference sequence). Trimming took 2 bases from V and 4 from J, leaving 17 bases between them. The CDR3 has 16 amino acids.